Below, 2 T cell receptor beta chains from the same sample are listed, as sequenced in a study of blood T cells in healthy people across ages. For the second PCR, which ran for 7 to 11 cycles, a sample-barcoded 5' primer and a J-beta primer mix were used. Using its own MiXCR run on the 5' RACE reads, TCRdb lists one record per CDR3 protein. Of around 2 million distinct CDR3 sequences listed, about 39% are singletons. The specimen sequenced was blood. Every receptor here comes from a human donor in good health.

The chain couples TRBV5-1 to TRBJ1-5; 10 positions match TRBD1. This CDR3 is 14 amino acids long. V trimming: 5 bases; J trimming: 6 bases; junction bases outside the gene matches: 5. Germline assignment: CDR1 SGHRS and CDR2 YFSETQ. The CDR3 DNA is TGCGCCAGCAGTCCGACAGGGGGCCTTCAGCCCCAGCATTTT. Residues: CASSPTGGLQPQHF.

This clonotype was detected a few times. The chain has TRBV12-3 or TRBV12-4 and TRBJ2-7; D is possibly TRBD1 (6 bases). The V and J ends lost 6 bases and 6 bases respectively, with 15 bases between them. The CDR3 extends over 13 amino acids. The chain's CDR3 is CASSLGQMSEQYF. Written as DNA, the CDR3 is TGTGCCAGCAGCCTTGGACAGATGAGCGAGCAGTACTTC.